This T cell receptor beta chain was sequenced in a study of blood T cell repertoires in COVID-19. Study in general: From the United States, Italy and Spain came samples of acute and convalescent COVID-19.

Authors' data handling: Reference gene primers were amplified, and this amplification served to estimate nucleated cell counts. The data were produced by immunoSEQ multiplex PCR, yet TCRdb's version contains in-frame clones alone and is incomplete. For V, J and clone size, that table is used; D and trimming come from the DNA. The table includes about 280,000 clones, approximately 83% detected once. Germline assignment: CDR1 SNHLY and CDR2 FYNNEI. This CDR3 comprises 15 residues. Trimming removed 6 bases from V and 3 bases from J, with 18 bases in between. The chain carries TRBV2 and TRBJ2-7; D gene ambiguous. The receptor was isolated from a human donor in a cohort sampled during active COVID-19. The specimen was peripheral blood. In DNA form, the CDR3 reads TGTGCCAGCAGCCTAACTTACTTGTCCGACTACGAGCAGTACTTC. Protein: CASSLTYLSDYEQYF.